This is a list of T cell receptor beta chains from one sample in a study of shared clonotypes between healthy human individuals. Assay used: immunoSEQ multiplex PCR; TCRdb lists only in-frame clones, some missing. The sample records about 2.5 million clones, around 92% being singletons. The sequenced sample was naive CD4+ T cells from PBMCs. The source is a man between 18 and 29 years old in good health. Some clones in this sample may be carry-over from other donors' samples. The CDR3 runs from the conserved cysteine through the conserved F or W. A D gene is named only where the DNA matches it firmly. The size field is filled for only some rows; it gives once, few, many or a size class.

J: TRBJ1-2
V: TRBV6-1
size: .
D: TRBD1
CDR3: CASSPRQGYGYTF
DNA: TGTGCCAGCAGTCCAAGACAGGGATACGGCTACACCTTC

J: TRBJ1-2
V: TRBV7-9
size: .
D: .
CDR3: CASSTDGEYGYTF
DNA: TGTGCCAGCAGCACAGACGGAGAATATGGCTACACCTTC

J: TRBJ2-2
V: TRBV5-1
size: .
D: .
CDR3: CASSPDPGAGELFF
DNA: TGCGCCAGCAGCCCCGATCCGGGGGCCGGGGAGCTGTTTTTT

J: TRBJ2-1
V: TRBV5-1
size: .
D: TRBD2
CDR3: CASSSQNLAGYNEQFF
DNA: TGCGCCAGCAGCTCCCAAAACCTAGCGGGATACAATGAGCAGTTCTTC

J: TRBJ2-1
V: TRBV7-9
size: .
D: .
CDR3: CASSPDLSSYNEQFF
DNA: TGTGCCAGCAGCCCCGATCTGAGCTCCTACAATGAGCAGTTCTTC

J: TRBJ2-3
V: TRBV29-1
size: .
D: .
CDR3: CSVAQKYSTDTQYF
DNA: TGCAGCGTTGCTCAAAAGTATAGCACAGATACGCAGTATTTT

J: TRBJ2-5
V: TRBV5-8
size: .
D: .
CDR3: CASSLSIQETQYF
DNA: TGTGCCAGCAGCTTAAGTATACAAGAGACCCAGTACTTC

J: TRBJ2-3
V: TRBV10-3
size: .
D: .
CDR3: CAISLAYTDTQYF
DNA: TGTGCCATCTCCCTAGCCTACACAGATACGCAGTATTTT

J: TRBJ1-1
V: TRBV6-6
size: .
D: .
CDR3: CASSYSTQGTEAFF
DNA: TGTGCCAGCAGTTACTCGACACAGGGCACTGAAGCTTTCTTT

J: TRBJ1-5
V: TRBV7-3
size: once
D: TRBD1
CDR3: CASSREPTKAARQGDQPQHF
DNA: TGTGCCAGCAGCCGGGAACCAACTAAGGCTGCAAGACAGGGGGATCAGCCCCAGCATTTT

J: TRBJ2-1
V: TRBV9
size: .
D: TRBD2
CDR3: CASSVAQSGSSYNEQFF
DNA: TGTGCCAGCAGCGTAGCGCAGAGCGGGAGCTCCTACAATGAGCAGTTCTTC

J: TRBJ2-5
V: TRBV5-1
size: .
D: .
CDR3: CASSSTGTQETQYF
DNA: TGCGCCAGCAGCTCAACAGGGACCCAAGAGACCCAGTACTTC

J: TRBJ2-3
V: TRBV5-1
size: .
D: .
CDR3: CASSVLTGTGPDTQYF
DNA: TGCGCCAGCAGCGTACTCACCGGGACTGGACCAGATACGCAGTATTTT

J: TRBJ2-5
V: TRBV28
size: .
D: TRBD2
CDR3: CASTKGETSGIQETQYF
DNA: TGTGCCAGCACCAAGGGGGAGACTAGCGGGATTCAAGAGACCCAGTACTTC

J: TRBJ1-1
V: TRBV4-1
size: .
D: .
CDR3: CASSPLTIRDGLGTEAFF
DNA: TGCGCCAGCAGCCCCCTAACGATCCGGGACGGCCTGGGCACTGAAGCTTTCTTT

J: TRBJ2-1
V: TRBV5-1
size: .
D: .
CDR3: CASSPSGPPVLDEQFF
DNA: TGCGCCAGCAGCCCTTCTGGACCCCCGGTGCTGGATGAGCAGTTCTTC

J: TRBJ2-7
V: TRBV28
size: .
D: .
CDR3: CASTQSGSSYEQYF
DNA: TGTGCCAGCACCCAGTCAGGGAGCTCCTACGAGCAGTACTTC

J: TRBJ2-3
V: TRBV4-3
size: .
D: .
CDR3: CASSQDPGDTQYF
DNA: TGCGCCAGCAGCCAAGACCCCGGAGATACGCAGTATTTT

J: TRBJ2-5
V: TRBV7-9
size: .
D: .
CDR3: CASSARETQYF
DNA: TGTGCCAGCAGCGCCCGAGAGACCCAGTACTTC

J: TRBJ2-3
V: TRBV7-3
size: .
D: TRBD2
CDR3: CASSLRGLAGEGDTQYF
DNA: TGTGCCAGCAGCTTACGTGGACTAGCGGGAGAGGGGGATACGCAGTATTTT

J: TRBJ1-2
V: TRBV6-5
size: .
D: TRBD1
CDR3: CASSLKTGGYGYTF
DNA: TGTGCCAGCAGCCTAAAGACAGGGGGCTATGGCTACACCTTC

J: TRBJ2-1
V: TRBV7-2
size: .
D: .
CDR3: CASSPIPGTGYNEQFF
DNA: TGTGCCAGCAGCCCCATCCCCGGGACTGGCTACAATGAGCAGTTCTTC

J: TRBJ1-2
V: TRBV5-1
size: .
D: .
CDR3: CASSPARVNYGYTF
DNA: TGCGCCAGCAGCCCTGCCAGGGTCAACTATGGCTACACCTTC

J: TRBJ2-5
V: TRBV5-4
size: .
D: TRBD2
CDR3: CASSLAESGRVQETQYF
DNA: TGTGCCAGCAGCTTGGCCGAGAGCGGGAGGGTCCAAGAGACCCAGTACTTC